This TCR beta chain was found in a study of T cell responses to AZD1222 COVID-19 vaccine. Across the study: Analyses pooled second doses at about 4 or about 12 weeks.

Trimming removed 3 bases from V and 2 bases from J, with 11 bases in between. The CDR3 has 15 residues. Germline CDR1 reads MDHEN; CDR2 reads SYDVKM. Here immunoSEQ multiplex PCR was the method, and the copy in TCRdb shows in-frame clones only, minus some. The table lists 60,000 to 75,000 clones, over 75% of them singletons, with around a fifth in the top ten. Study observations and caveats: Spike-specific TCR repertoires showed rising breadth and depth after two AZD1222 doses. At baseline, seropositivity was found in only a handful of AZD1222 recipients. Most donors were white British and more were female, and clonal diversity was possibly underestimated.

This clone was observed once. Antigen unknown. The chain has TRBV28 and TRBJ1-5, with D tentatively TRBD1 (5 bases). The clonotype comes from an adult in good health. Specimen: peripheral blood, collected on day 0 of AZD1222 vaccination. CDR3 bases: TGTGCCAGCAGTTTGGGGGGGTTGGGCAATCAGCCCCAGCATTTT. This codes for CASSLGGLGNQPQHF.